The 23 T cell receptor beta chains presented below share a single source sample, sequenced in a study of blood T cell repertoires in COVID-19. The repertoire was sequenced with immunoSEQ multiplex PCR; TCRdb's copy has only in-frame clones and lacks some. Of roughly 120,000 clones listed, about 88% are singletons. Source material: peripheral blood. These receptors came from a woman aged 70-85 years who had recovered from COVID-19.

The chain combines TRBV29-1 with TRBJ1-1, with TRBD1 matching over 8 bases. CDR1 and CDR2 (germline): SQVTM, ANQGSEA. Trimming removed 3 bases from V and 5 bases from J; junction bases left unmatched: 11. The CDR3 covers 15 residues. The CDR3 here is CSVDGPTGGQTEAFF. The CDR3 coding sequence is TGCAGCGTTGATGGTCCCACAGGGGGGCAAACTGAAGCTTTCTTT.

This chain connects TRBV30 to TRBJ1-2, with a possible D match to TRBD1 (6 bases). V lost 8 bases to trimming and J lost 4 bases, with 20 bases between them. CDR3 length: 14 residues. Germline values: CDR1 GTSNPN, CDR2 SVGIG (reference sequence). In DNA form, the CDR3 reads TGTGCCCCACCCCCCCCGGGACACCGCTATGGCTACACCTTC. It yields the protein CAPPPPGHRYGYTF.

This chain uses TRBV5-4 with TRBJ1-2, with 9 bases that match TRBD1. The V gene's germline CDR1 is SGHNT and CDR2 YYREEE (reference sequence). After removal of 3 bases from V and 8 bases from J, the junction contained 11 bases not matched to a gene. The CDR3 consists of 15 residues. In nucleotides, the CDR3 is TGTGCCAGCAGCTACCCCCCGGGACAGGGCCTCGGCTACACCTTC. Protein product: CASSYPPGQGLGYTF. The entire variable domain, with the rest obtained from reference TRBV5-4 and TRBJ1-2, is as follows: ETGVTQSPTHLIKTRGQQVTLRCSSQSGHNTVSWYQQALGQGPQFIFQYYREEENGRGNFPPRFSGLQFPNYSSELNVNALELDDSALYLCASSYPPGQGLGYTFGSGTRLTVV.

The chain is built from TRBV24-1 and TRBJ1-2; TRBD1 matches at 8 bases. Germline V CDR1 and CDR2: KGHDR, SFDVKD. V was pared by 3 bases and J by 5 bases, with 7 bases of the junction left unmatched. This CDR3 has 15 amino acids. In nucleotides, the CDR3 is TGTGCCACCAGTGATGTCGGACAGGGAGAGTATGGCTACACCTTC. This codes for CATSDVGQGEYGYTF.

The chain has TRBV19 and TRBJ2-1; 9 positions agree with TRBD2. Germline assignment: CDR1 LNHDA and CDR2 SQIVND (reference sequence). The ends lost 9 bases at V and 4 bases at J; junction bases unmatched: 16. The CDR3 has 17 amino acids. The CDR3 bases are TGTGCCAGCCAACCACTGGCGGGGGGGTATCGTTACAATGAGCAGTTCTTC. This encodes CASQPLAGGYRYNEQFF.

The V call is TRBV9, the J call TRBJ2-1, with 10 bases fitting TRBD2. Germline V lookup: CDR1 SGDLS, CDR2 YYNGEE. There are 15 residues in the CDR3. J gave up 3 bases and V 3 bases, and 3 bases lay outside the gene matches. CDR3 region: CASSALAGGYNEQFF. The CDR3 DNA follows: TGTGCCAGCAGCGCCTTAGCGGGGGGCTACAATGAGCAGTTCTTC.

The chain uses TRBV3-1 (or the pseudogene TRBV3-2) and TRBJ1-6; 8 nucleotides agree with TRBD1. This CDR3 has 15 amino acids. Germline V gives CDR1 LGHDT, CDR2 YNNKEL (reference sequence). Trimming cost V 3 bases and J 10 bases; bases outside gene matches: 8. CDR3 amino acids: CASSHLRTGWSPLHF. The CDR3 DNA reads as TGTGCCAGCAGCCACCTCAGGACAGGGTGGTCACCCCTCCACTTT.

This chain uses TRBV9 with TRBJ2-1; D not resolved. CDR3 length equals 13 residues. V lost 0 bases and J lost 10, with 11 bases in between. Per germline, CDR1 SGDLS and CDR2 YYNGEE. The chain's CDR3 is CASSVAVAREQFF. In nucleotides, the CDR3 is TGTGCCAGCAGCGTAGCCGTGGCCAGGGAGCAGTTCTTC.

CDR3 loop: CAGGATWETQYF. Here the CDR3 DNA reads TGTGCCGGAGGCGCGACCTGGGAGACCCAGTACTTC. The chain has TRBV30 and TRBJ2-5; TRBD2 might be the D (5 bases). Germline assignment: CDR1 GTSNPN and CDR2 SVGIG (reference sequence). Trimming took 8 bases from V and 5 from J, leaving 15 bases between them. The CDR3 spans 12 residues. Filled out from reference TRBV30 and TRBJ2-5, the complete variable domain reads SQTIHQWPATLVQPVGSPLSLECTVEGTSNPNLYWYRQAAGRGLQLLFYSVGIGQISSEVPQNLSASRPQDRQFILSSKKLLLSDSGFYLCAGGATWETQYFGPGTRLLVL.

The chain combines TRBV25-1 with TRBJ1-4, with 8 bases matching TRBD1. Per the germline V gene, CDR1 is MGHDK and CDR2 is SYGVNS. Trimming took 6 bases from V and 5 from J; bases not matched to a gene: 5. The CDR3 extends over 14 amino acids. The CDR3 loop reads CASRGTGGNEKLFF. DNA of the CDR3: TGTGCCAGCAGGGGAACAGGGGGGAATGAAAAACTGTTTTTT.

The rearrangement uses TRBV5-5 and TRBJ2-1, with TRBD2 matching 7 bases. This CDR3 is 15 amino acids long. Unmatched junction bases numbered 11, after V lost 3 bases and J lost 8 bases. CDR1 is SGHKS, CDR2 YYEKEE, per germline (reference sequence). CDR3 residues: CASSYRPQGGDEQFF. The CDR3 DNA sequence: TGTGCCAGCAGCTACCGACCCCAGGGAGGGGATGAGCAGTTCTTC.

The rearrangement joins TRBV11-2 to TRBJ2-2; TRBD2 matches at 10 bases. Germline-derived CDR1 and CDR2 are SGHAT and FQNNGV. The ends lost 3 bases at V and 5 bases at J; junction bases unmatched: 3. CDR3 length equals 15 residues. The CDR3 nucleotides are TGTGCCAGCAGCTTCACTAGCGGGATGACCGGGGAGCTGTTTTTT. It encodes CASSFTSGMTGELFF.

This clone was detected a few times. CDR3 region: CATSDPRDRNEQYF. The DNA of the CDR3 is TGTGCCACCAGTGACCCTCGGGACAGGAACGAGCAGTACTTC. The gene calls are TRBV24-1 and TRBJ2-7; 8 bases match TRBD1. This CDR3 has 14 amino acids. After removal of 4 bases from V and 5 bases from J, the junction contained 6 bases not matched to a gene. Germline lookup yields CDR1 KGHDR and CDR2 SFDVKD.

The chain uses TRBV12-5 and TRBJ2-3, with 10 bases that match TRBD1. The CDR3 covers 15 residues. Germline CDR1 reads LGHNT; CDR2 reads FRNRAP. The J segment lost 1 base and the V segment lost 6 bases, leaving 4 bases of the junction unmatched. The CDR3 region is CASGQGTGGTDTQYF. The CDR3 region has the DNA TGTGCTAGTGGCCAGGGGACAGGGGGCACAGATACGCAGTATTTT.

The chain employs TRBV29-1 and TRBJ2-1; D possibly corresponds to TRBD1 (6 bases). The germline V gene has CDR1 SQVTM and CDR2 ANQGSEA. Trimming removed 0 bases at V and 5 bases at J, with 11 bases between. CDR3 length: 14 amino acids. The CDR3 sequence is CSVEDLTGNNEQFF. DNA for the CDR3: TGCAGCGTTGAAGACTTGACAGGTAACAATGAGCAGTTCTTC.

This chain uses TRBV15 with TRBJ1-2; D not resolved. The CDR3 length is 14 residues. CDR1 is LNHNV and CDR2 is YYDKDF in the germline V gene (reference sequence). V was clipped by 0 bases and J by 4 bases, with 9 bases between them. CDR3 in amino acids: CATSRDGGSYGYTF. As DNA, the CDR3 is TGTGCCACCAGCAGAGACGGCGGGAGCTATGGCTACACCTTC.

V gene TRBV6-5 combines with J gene TRBJ1-1; 9 bases are a match to TRBD1. CDR1 and CDR2 (germline): MNHEY, SVGAGI. V shed 5 bases, J shed 11 bases, and the junction held 15 bases outside the gene matches. The CDR3 contains 15 residues. The CDR3, as DNA: TGTGCCAGCAGTAAGAGGACAGGGGCTAGAGGCCGGGCTTTCTTT. The encoded protein is CASSKRTGARGRAFF.

This rearrangement joins TRBV3-1 (or the pseudogene TRBV3-2) to TRBJ1-4; no definite D call. Per the germline V gene, CDR1 is LGHDT and CDR2 is YNNKEL (reference sequence). V lost 2 bases to trimming and J lost 0 bases, with 4 bases between them. This CDR3 comprises 14 residues. CDR3 nucleotide sequence: TGTGCCAGCAGCCAACCGGCAACTAATGAAAAACTGTTTTTT. Residues: CASSQPATNEKLFF.

The table lists this clone with a few counts. The V and J genes are TRBV4-1 and TRBJ1-1; 7 nucleotides match TRBD1. The V and J ends lost 3 bases and 4 bases, in that order; junction bases with no gene match: 8. The germline V gene encodes CDR1 MGHRA and CDR2 YSYEKL. The CDR3 is 15 residues long. For the CDR3, the DNA is TGCGCCAGCAGCCAGTCAACAGGGGTTGGCACTGAAGCTTTCTTT. Encoded protein: CASSQSTGVGTEAFF.

This sequence joins TRBV6-4 and TRBJ2-2; the match to TRBD2 covers 10 bases. The germline gives CDR1 MRHNA, CDR2 SNTAGT. CDR3 length equals 16 residues. V dropped 4 bases and J dropped 5; count of bases not matched to a gene: 7. The CDR3 nucleotides read TGTGCCAGCAGTGTTCGAGCGGGAGGGCCGACCGGGGAGCTGTTTTTT. Amino acids: CASSVRAGGPTGELFF.

This chain joins TRBV5-1 and TRBJ2-3; a possible D gene is TRBD2 (6 bases). Germline CDR1 and CDR2: SGHRS and YFSETQ. The CDR3 runs to 19 residues. V gave up 3 bases and J gave up 3 bases, with 26 bases separating them. The CDR3 coding sequence is TGCGCCAGCAGCTCCGGTTGGATTTCCGGGCGGGGAAGTACAGATACGCAGTATTTT. This translates into CASSSGWISGRGSTDTQYF.

V is TRBV28 and J is TRBJ1-5; TRBD1 might be the D (5 bases). CDR3 length: 17 residues. V lost 2 bases and J 2 bases, leaving 16 bases between the germline ends. The germline V gene has CDR1 MDHEN and CDR2 SYDVKM. CDR3 amino acids: CASSLGLGEGGNQPQHF. DNA of the CDR3: TGTGCCAGCAGTTTAGGCCTGGGCGAAGGGGGCAATCAGCCCCAGCATTTT.

The chain joins TRBV7-2 to TRBJ2-5; D might be TRBD2 (5 bases). The CDR3 runs to 13 residues. Trimming took off 5 bases at V and 7 bases at J, with 14 bases between the two ends. Per the germline V gene, CDR1 is SGHTA and CDR2 is FQGNSA. The CDR3 loop is CASSPGLHATQYF. The DNA for the CDR3 is TGTGCCAGCAGCCCCGGACTCCACGCGACCCAGTACTTC. The complete variable domain, with remaining parts taken from reference TRBV7-2 and TRBJ2-5, reads GAGVSQSPSNKVTEKGKDVELRCDPISGHTALYWYRQSLGQGLEFLIYFQGNSAPDKSGLPSDRFSAERTGGSVSTLTIQRTQQEDSAVYLCASSPGLHATQYFGPGTRLLVL.